Each of the 20 T cell receptor beta chains below was sequenced from the same sample in a study of OX40 agonist ivuxolimab in advanced cancers. Here immunoSEQ multiplex PCR was the method, and the copy in TCRdb shows in-frame clones only, minus some. Of 30,000 to 45,000 clones detected, about 90% appear once; the ten largest clones hold roughly 19%. The specimen was CD4+ or CD8+ T cells sorted from blood, collected in a trial of the OX40 agonist ivuxolimab. Every receptor here comes from an adult with an advanced solid tumor such as melanoma, head and neck, liver or kidney cancer.

This sequence joins TRBV27 and TRBJ1-1; D is perhaps TRBD1 (5 bases). The CDR3 sequence is 15 residues long. Germline assignment: CDR1 MNHEY and CDR2 SMNVEV (reference sequence). V lost 7 bases and J lost 0, with 15 bases in between. The CDR3 DNA reads TGTGCCAGCATGGGGACCGATAGCCTGAACACTGAAGCTTTCTTT. The encoded protein is CASMGTDSLNTEAFF.

The J gene is TRBJ2-7, the V gene TRBV30, with D perhaps TRBD1 (6 bases). V was clipped by 1 base and J by 4 bases, with 8 bases between them. CDR1 is GTSNPN and CDR2 is SVGIG in the germline V gene (reference sequence). The CDR3 contains 12 residues. The CDR3 DNA follows: TGTGCCTGGAGTGGAGGGACATACGAGCAGTACTTC. This gives the protein CAWSGGTYEQYF.

This chain uses TRBV4-3 with TRBJ1-5; D perhaps matches TRBD1 (6 bases). The germline V gene encodes CDR1 LGHNA and CDR2 YSLEER. V was clipped by 1 base and J by 2 bases, with 9 bases between them. This CDR3 spans 15 amino acids. The CDR3 DNA follows: TGCGCCAGCAGCCAAGCTCGACAGGGCAATCAGCCCCAGCATTTT. This gives the protein CASSQARQGNQPQHF.

The chain carries TRBV5-1 and TRBJ1-1; D possibly corresponds to TRBD1 (5 bases). CDR3 size: 15 residues. V lost 0 bases and J 2 bases, leaving 11 bases between the germline ends. Germline lookup yields CDR1 SGHRS and CDR2 YFSETQ. The CDR3 DNA is TGCGCCAGCAGCTTGGGGGGACCTCTAAACACTGAAGCTTTCTTT. Translated, it gives CASSLGGPLNTEAFF.

This chain joins TRBV11-2 and TRBJ2-5; tentatively, D is TRBD2 (7 bases). There are 16 residues in the CDR3. Trimming stripped 5 bases from V and 3 bases from J, with 19 bases between. CDR1 is SGHAT, CDR2 FQNNGV, per germline. The CDR3 DNA reads TGTGCCAGCAGCGAAACTCCGGGGGGCTGGGAAGAGACCCAGTACTTC. Translation: CASSETPGGWEETQYF.

This clone was recorded once. The rearrangement joins TRBV19 to TRBJ2-1; the match to TRBD2 covers 13 bases. The CDR3 extends over 18 amino acids. Germline loops: CDR1 LNHDA, CDR2 SQIVND (reference sequence). Germline trimming cut 5 bases from V and 0 bases from J; bases unmatched to any gene: 7. CDR3 in DNA: TGTGCCAGTAGTCCCGGGACTAGCGGGGAGGGCTCCTACAATGAGCAGTTCTTC. It is translated as CASSPGTSGEGSYNEQFF.

The rearrangement uses TRBV11-3 and TRBJ2-3; D gene ambiguous. Trimming took off 0 bases at V and 3 bases at J, with 4 bases between the two ends. CDR3 size: 13 residues. Germline V lookup: CDR1 SGHNT, CDR2 YENEEA. CDR3 region: CASSLEGTDTQYF. The CDR3, as DNA: TGTGCCAGCAGCTTAGAAGGGACAGATACGCAGTATTTT.

The genes are TRBV7-2 and TRBJ2-7; D may be TRBD1 (6 bases). The CDR3 covers 14 residues. The V gene's germline CDR1 is SGHTA and CDR2 FQGNSA. V was cut by 2 bases and J by 3 bases, with 11 bases left in between. CDR3 in amino acids: CASSLFTGNYEQYF. The CDR3, as DNA: TGTGCCAGCAGCTTATTCACAGGGAACTACGAGCAGTACTTC.

The V gene is TRBV6-5, the J gene TRBJ1-1; D is undetermined. The germline gives CDR1 MNHEY, CDR2 SVGAGI. The CDR3 runs to 13 residues. V lost 5 bases, J lost 6 bases, and 13 bases lay in between. The CDR3: CASSLSRASEAFF. DNA of the CDR3: TGTGCCAGCAGTCTATCCCGGGCCTCTGAAGCTTTCTTT.

The V call is TRBV5-1, the J call TRBJ2-7; 8 bases match TRBD1. V shed 0 bases, J shed 5 bases, and the junction held 7 bases outside the gene matches. Per the germline V gene, CDR1 is SGHRS and CDR2 is YFSETQ. CDR3 length: 15 amino acids. The CDR3 region is CASSLVARGLNEQYF. For the CDR3, the DNA is TGCGCCAGCAGCTTGGTGGCCAGGGGGCTAAACGAGCAGTACTTC. The variable domain in full, with the rest retrieved from reference TRBV5-1 and TRBJ2-7, is KAGVTQTPRYLIKTRGQQVTLSCSPISGHRSVSWYQQTPGQGLQFLFEYFSETQRNKGNFPGRFSGRQFSNSRSEMNVSTLELGDSALYLCASSLVARGLNEQYFGPGTRLTVT.

V and J are TRBV5-4 and TRBJ1-5, with D possibly being TRBD1 (5 bases). The germline V and J ends were trimmed by 4 bases and 0 bases, with 23 bases remaining between them. The CDR3 has 19 residues. Germline CDR1 is SGHNT and CDR2 is YYREEE (reference sequence). The DNA of the CDR3 is TGTGCCAGCAGCCCTCCCGGACCTACGGGGGTTTATAGCAATCAGCCCCAGCATTTT. As protein: CASSPPGPTGVYSNQPQHF. Combining the CDR3 with reference TRBV5-4 and TRBJ1-5 gives the whole variable domain ETGVTQSPTHLIKTRGQQVTLRCSSQSGHNTVSWYQQALGQGPQFIFQYYREEENGRGNFPPRFSGLQFPNYSSELNVNALELDDSALYLCASSPPGPTGVYSNQPQHFGDGTRLSIL.

The chain recombines TRBV7-9 with TRBJ2-1; possible D gene TRBD2, 5 bases. Germline V lookup: CDR1 SEHNR, CDR2 FQNEAQ (reference sequence). The CDR3 has 12 residues. V was pared by 5 bases and J by 10 bases, with 12 bases between. CDR3 loop: CASSPGSWEQFF. The DNA of the CDR3 is TGTGCCAGCAGCCCTGGGAGTTGGGAGCAGTTCTTC.

This chain connects TRBV9 to TRBJ2-7, with a possible D match to TRBD2 (5 bases). CDR1 is SGDLS and CDR2 is YYNGEE in the germline V gene. The CDR3 runs to 14 residues. V dropped 0 bases and J dropped 3 bases, with 10 bases sitting between them. DNA for the CDR3: TGTGCCAGCAGCGTAGTCGACCGGGGCTACGAGCAGTACTTC. Its translation is CASSVVDRGYEQYF.

The V call is TRBV30, the J call TRBJ2-2; D may be TRBD1 or TRBD2 (5 bases each). The germline V gene encodes CDR1 GTSNPN and CDR2 SVGIG (reference sequence). The CDR3 is 15 residues long. V lost 6 bases and J 0 bases, leaving 14 bases between the germline ends. The CDR3 DNA follows: TGTGCCTGTAAGAGGGGCAGAACGAACACCGGGGAGCTGTTTTTT. It translates to CACKRGRTNTGELFF.

The rearrangement links TRBV7-9 to TRBJ2-7, with D possibly TRBD1 on 6 matching bases. CDR3 length: 14 amino acids. V lost 5 bases and J 4 bases, leaving 15 bases between the germline ends. Germline V CDR1 and CDR2: SEHNR, FQNEAQ (reference sequence). CDR3 in amino acids: CASSGKDSRYEQYF. The CDR3 DNA is TGTGCCAGCAGCGGCAAGGACAGTAGATACGAGCAGTACTTC.

This clone showed up just once. The CDR3 nucleotides are TGTGCCAGCAGTAGTCCAATTCGAGAGACCCAGTACTTC. Translating it yields CASSSPIRETQYF. This chain uses TRBV6-5 with TRBJ2-5, with D hard to call. V was trimmed by 5 bases and J by 4 bases, leaving 11 bases between them. CDR3 size: 13 residues. Germline V gene data show CDR1 as MNHEY and CDR2 as SVGAGI.

The chain joins TRBV4-1 to TRBJ1-2; TRBD1 matches 8 bases. The CDR3 contains 15 residues. V was clipped by 4 bases and J by 8 bases; unmatched bases: 12. Germline V gives CDR1 MGHRA, CDR2 YSYEKL. The CDR3 region is CASSREPSDRGGYTF. The CDR3 bases are TGCGCCAGCAGCCGGGAACCTTCAGACAGGGGAGGCTACACCTTC.

The chain is built from TRBV4-1 and TRBJ2-1; tentative D call: TRBD2 (5 bases). The CDR3 loop spans 13 amino acids. The V end lost 4 bases, the J end lost 6 bases, and 10 bases lay between the germline ends. CDR1 and CDR2 (germline): MGHRA, YSYEKL. CDR3 nucleotides: TGCGCCAGCAGCCTTGGACTGGCCAATGAGCAGTTCTTC. It yields the protein CASSLGLANEQFF.

Turning to this clone: The CDR3 end shows no conserved phenylalanine or tryptophan, and so a read error is likely. No DNA is shown, since the ends of the CDR3 on it are uncertain; the CDR3 is the one TCRdb lists. This chain connects TRBV3-1 (or the pseudogene TRBV3-2) to TRBJ1-1. The CDR3 spans 9 amino acids, including both terminal residues. Germline CDR1 LGHDT, CDR2 YNNKEL (reference sequence). The CDR3 is CASSPLARD.

This chain connects TRBV19 to TRBJ2-2, with D possibly TRBD2 on 6 matching bases. Germline values: CDR1 LNHDA, CDR2 SQIVND (reference sequence). V was pared by 7 bases and J by 0 bases, with 15 bases between. The CDR3 is made up of 16 amino acids. The CDR3 DNA is TGTGCCAGTACCTTCCTGGGACTTGCGAACACCGGGGAGCTGTTTTTT. Translating it yields CASTFLGLANTGELFF. The variable domain in full, with the rest retrieved from reference TRBV19 and TRBJ2-2, is DGGITQSPKYLFRKEGQNVTLSCEQNLNHDAMYWYRQDPGQGLRLIYYSQIVNDFQKGDIAEGYSVSREKKESFPLTVTSAQKNPTAFYLCASTFLGLANTGELFFGEGSRLTVL.